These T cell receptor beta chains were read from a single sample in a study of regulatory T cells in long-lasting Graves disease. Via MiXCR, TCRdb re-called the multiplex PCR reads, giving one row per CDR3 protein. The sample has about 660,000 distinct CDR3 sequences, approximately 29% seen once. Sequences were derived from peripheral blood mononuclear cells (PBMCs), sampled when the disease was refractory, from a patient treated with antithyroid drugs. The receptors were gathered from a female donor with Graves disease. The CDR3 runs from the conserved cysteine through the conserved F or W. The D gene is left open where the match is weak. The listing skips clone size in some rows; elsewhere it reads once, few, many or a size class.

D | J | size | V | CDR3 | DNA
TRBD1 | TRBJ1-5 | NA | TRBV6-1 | CASRTRGNWQPQHF | TGTGCCAGCAGAACCAGGGGGAACTGGCAGCCCCAGCATTTT
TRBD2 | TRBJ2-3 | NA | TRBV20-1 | CSAKGRAGDTQYF | TGCAGTGCTAAGGGGAGGGCGGGAGATACGCAGTATTTT
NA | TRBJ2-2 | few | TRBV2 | CASSVGSNTGELFF | TGTGCCAGCAGTGTCGGGAGCAACACCGGGGAGCTGTTTTTT
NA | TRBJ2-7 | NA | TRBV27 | CASSFSGRPYEQYF | TGTGCCAGCAGTTTTTCGGGGCGACCCTACGAGCAGTACTTC
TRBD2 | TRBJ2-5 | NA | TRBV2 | CASIGGRSQETQYF | TGTGCCAGCATAGGCGGGAGGTCACAAGAGACCCAGTACTTC
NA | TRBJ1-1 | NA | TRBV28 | CASMGPLNTEAFF | TGTGCCAGCATGGGACCGCTGAACACTGAAGCTTTCTTT
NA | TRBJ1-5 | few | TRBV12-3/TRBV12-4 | CASSLAYSVSNQPQHF | TGTGCCAGCAGTTTAGCGTATTCAGTTAGCAATCAGCCCCAGCATTTT
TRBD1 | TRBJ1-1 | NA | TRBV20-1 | CSAGQGPMNTEAFF | TGCAGTGCCGGACAGGGGCCAATGAACACTGAAGCTTTCTTT
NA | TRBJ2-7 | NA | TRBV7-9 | CASRATGVSYEQYF | TGTGCCAGCAGGGCGACAGGAGTCTCCTACGAGCAGTACTTC
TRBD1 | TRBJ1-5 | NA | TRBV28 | CASSSGQANRFQPQHF | TGTGCCAGCAGTTCGGGACAGGCTAACAGGTTCCAGCCCCAGCATTTT
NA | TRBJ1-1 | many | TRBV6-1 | CASSPSGSGNTEAFF | TGTGCCAGCAGTCCTTCAGGGAGCGGGAACACTGAAGCTTTCTTT
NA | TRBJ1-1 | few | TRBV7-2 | CASSSRGWEAFF | TGTGCCAGCAGCTCTCGGGGGTGGGAAGCTTTCTTT
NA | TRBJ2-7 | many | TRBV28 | CASTTPAGLRSYEQYF | TGTGCCAGCACTACGCCGGCAGGCCTGCGATCCTACGAGCAGTACTTC
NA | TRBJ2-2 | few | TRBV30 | CAWSVFTRSNTGELFF | TGTGCCTGGAGTGTATTTACCCGATCGAACACCGGGGAGCTGTTTTTT
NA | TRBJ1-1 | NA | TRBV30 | CAWSHLADAFF | TGTGCCTGGAGCCACCTGGCAGACGCTTTCTTT
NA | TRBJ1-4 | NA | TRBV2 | CASNSFDGTREKLFF | TGTGCCAGCAATAGTTTCGACGGAACGAGGGAAAAACTGTTTTTT
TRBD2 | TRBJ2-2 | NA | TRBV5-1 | CASSFPSGRAIPGELFF | TGCGCCAGCAGCTTCCCTAGCGGGAGGGCCATCCCCGGGGAGCTGTTTTTT
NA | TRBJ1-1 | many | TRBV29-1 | CSVDRGGTEAFF | TGCAGCGTTGACAGGGGAGGAACTGAAGCTTTCTTT
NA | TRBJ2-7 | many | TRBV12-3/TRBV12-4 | CASSLVIYEQYF | TGTGCCAGCAGTTTAGTGATCTACGAGCAGTACTTC
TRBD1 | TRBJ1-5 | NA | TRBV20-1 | CSADREGDQPQHF | TGCAGTGCTGACAGGGAAGGGGATCAGCCCCAGCATTTT
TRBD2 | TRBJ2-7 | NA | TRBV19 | CASSTVTSGSLSYEQYF | TGTGCCAGTAGTACGGTGACTAGCGGGAGCCTCAGCTACGAGCAGTACTTC
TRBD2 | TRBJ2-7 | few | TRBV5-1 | CASSSTSGSFYEQYF | TGCGCCAGCAGCTCCACTAGCGGGAGTTTCTACGAGCAGTACTTC
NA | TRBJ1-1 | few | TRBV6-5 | CASSYANFKTEAFF | TGTGCCAGCAGTTACGCGAACTTTAAGACTGAAGCTTTCTTT
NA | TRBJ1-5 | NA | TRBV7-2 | CASSLGLSSQPQHF | TGTGCCAGCAGCTTAGGCCTTTCCAGTCAGCCCCAGCATTTT
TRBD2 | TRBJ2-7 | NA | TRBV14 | CASSQILAGAEQYF | TGTGCCAGCAGCCAAATTCTAGCGGGAGCCGAGCAGTACTTC
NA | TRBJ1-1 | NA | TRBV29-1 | CSVGIIQGTEAFF | TGCAGCGTTGGAATTATACAGGGAACTGAAGCTTTCTTT
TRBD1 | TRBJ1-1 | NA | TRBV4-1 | CASSHNPGGREAFF | TGCGCCAGCAGCCACAATCCAGGGGGCCGCGAAGCTTTCTTT
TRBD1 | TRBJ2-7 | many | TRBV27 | CASSPGQGIHEQYF | TGTGCCAGCAGTCCGGGACAGGGAATCCACGAGCAGTACTTC
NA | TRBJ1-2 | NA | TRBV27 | CASSSLATPNYGYTF | TGTGCCAGCAGTTCGTTAGCGACCCCAAACTATGGCTACACCTTC
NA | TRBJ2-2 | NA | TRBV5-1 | CASSSLGQPNTGELFF | TGCGCCAGCAGTTCCCTCGGACAACCGAACACCGGGGAGCTGTTTTTT
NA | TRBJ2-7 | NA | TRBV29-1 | CSGIKGYEQYF | TGCAGCGGGATAAAAGGGTACGAGCAGTACTTC
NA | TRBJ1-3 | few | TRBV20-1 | CSARAVGENTIYF | TGCAGTGCTAGGGCCGTCGGGGAAAACACCATATATTTT
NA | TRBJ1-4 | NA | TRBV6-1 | CASRKTERLGTNEQLFF | TGTGCCAGCAGAAAGACAGAACGTCTGGGGACTAATGAACAACTGTTTTTT
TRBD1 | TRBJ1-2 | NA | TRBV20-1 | CSAKPSPGGVYGYTF | TGCAGTGCTAAGCCTAGTCCAGGGGGCGTCTATGGCTACACCTTC
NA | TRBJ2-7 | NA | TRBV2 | CASIGTEQYF | TGTGCCAGCATCGGGACCGAGCAGTACTTC
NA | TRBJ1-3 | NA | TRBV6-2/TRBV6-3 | CASNRGSSGSTIYF | TGTGCCAGCAACCGCGGTAGCTCTGGAAGCACCATATATTTT
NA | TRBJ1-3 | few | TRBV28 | CASSLPRLQTGDSGNTIYF | TGTGCCAGCAGTTTACCAAGACTCCAAACGGGAGACTCTGGAAACACCATATATTTT
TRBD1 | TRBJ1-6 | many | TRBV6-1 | CASRSGTVNSPLHF | TGTGCCAGCAGATCCGGGACAGTTAATTCACCCCTCCACTTT
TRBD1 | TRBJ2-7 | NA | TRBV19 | CASSIVSPGTGQGGQYF | TGTGCCAGTAGTATAGTTAGTCCCGGGACAGGGCAGGGTGGGCAGTACTTC
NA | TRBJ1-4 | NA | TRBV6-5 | CASSYPVLWDEKLFF | TGTGCCAGCAGTTACCCCGTGCTGTGGGATGAAAAACTGTTTTTT
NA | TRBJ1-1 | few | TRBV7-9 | CASSLVAGTNTEAFF | TGTGCCAGCAGCTTAGTCGCAGGGACGAACACTGAAGCTTTCTTT
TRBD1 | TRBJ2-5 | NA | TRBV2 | CASSRDRGKTGYF | TGTGCCAGCAGTCGGGACAGGGGCAAAACCGGGTACTTC
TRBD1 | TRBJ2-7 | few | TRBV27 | CASSLNAGGPYEQYF | TGTGCCAGCAGTTTAAACGCAGGGGGCCCCTACGAGCAGTACTTC
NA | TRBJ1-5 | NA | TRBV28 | CASRPPGSAAQPQHF | TGTGCCAGCAGGCCCCCAGGGTCCGCGGCTCAGCCCCAGCATTTT
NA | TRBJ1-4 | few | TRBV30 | CACPSATNEKLFF | TGTGCCTGCCCGTCTGCAACTAATGAAAAACTGTTTTTT
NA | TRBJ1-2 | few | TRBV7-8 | CASSHRQMTNYGYTF | TGTGCCAGCAGCCACCGACAGATGACTAACTATGGCTACACCTTC
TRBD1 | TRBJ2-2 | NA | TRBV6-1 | CASSDPLRGQPGELFF | TGTGCCAGCAGTGACCCACTTAGGGGACAGCCCGGGGAGCTGTTTTTT
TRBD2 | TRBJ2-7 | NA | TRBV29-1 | CSVEAPGLGPYEQYF | TGCAGCGTTGAAGCCCCCGGACTAGGCCCCTACGAGCAGTACTTC
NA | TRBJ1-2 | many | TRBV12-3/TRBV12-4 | CASSNDALNYGYTF | TGTGCCAGCAGTAATGACGCTTTGAACTATGGCTACACCTTC